Listed below are T cell receptor beta chains from one sample, sequenced in a study of blood T cell repertoires in COVID-19. Profiling relied on immunoSEQ multiplex PCR, and the TCRdb table lists in-frame clones only, not all of them. The sample carries fewer than 150,000 clones, 88% recorded once. The specimen was peripheral blood. Receptor source: a human donor in a cohort sampled during active COVID-19. The CDR3 runs from the conserved cysteine through the conserved F or W. D genes are given only for firm matches.

v_call,cdr3_length,j_call,d_call,cdr3_aa
TRBV21-1,14,TRBJ2-7,-,CASSSGAGSYEQYF
TRBV18,14,TRBJ2-1,-,CASSPPTPRNEQFF
TRBV7-9,16,TRBJ2-1,TRBD2,CASSGTSGGSYNEQFF
TRBV5-4,16,TRBJ1-1,TRBD1,CASSARTGGTNTEAFF
TRBV29-1,13,TRBJ1-5,-,CSVATGTGQPQHF
TRBV6-2/TRBV6-3,14,TRBJ1-5,TRBD1,CASSFTGVNQPQHF
TRBV19,16,TRBJ2-7,TRBD1,CASSASGTVSSVEQYF
TRBV7-8,12,TRBJ1-1,TRBD1,CASFQGAAEAFF
TRBV18,14,TRBJ2-1,-,CASSPEPSYNEQFF
TRBV9,15,TRBJ2-3,-,CASSGSGGGADTQYF
TRBV2,13,TRBJ2-2,-,CASSDTNTGELFF
TRBV5-4,15,TRBJ2-2,TRBD1,CASTLGQANTGELFF
TRBV10-3,12,TRBJ2-1,TRBD1,CAISSDRGNRFF
TRBV7-9,11,TRBJ2-5,-,CASSPLETQYF
TRBV2,17,TRBJ2-1,-,CASRARGGGYSYNEQFF
TRBV5-6,14,TRBJ1-1,-,CASSLGQANTEAFF
TRBV6-5,13,TRBJ2-7,-,CASSDGNSYEQYF
TRBV5-4,16,TRBJ2-2,TRBD1,CASSSGTGPNTGELFF
TRBV5-4,19,TRBJ2-6,TRBD2,CASSPLQGSGGTGANVLTF
TRBV20-1,12,TRBJ2-7,-,CSASRQSYEQYF
TRBV5-6,17,TRBJ2-2,TRBD1,CASTKRRGQGDTGELFF
TRBV19,13,TRBJ2-7,-,CASSMDSGHEQYF
TRBV4-1,15,TRBJ2-5,TRBD2,CASSQEGGGGETQYF
TRBV5-5,15,TRBJ1-2,TRBD1,CASSPQGGANYGYTF
TRBV9,12,TRBJ2-1,-,CASSVGGHEQFF
TRBV11-3,12,TRBJ2-1,-,CASSAGYNEQFF
TRBV6-5,15,TRBJ2-5,TRBD1,CASATGGGAWETQYF
TRBV3-1/TRBV3-2,12,TRBJ1-1,TRBD1,CASSQLDREAFF
TRBV5-1,15,TRBJ2-1,TRBD2,CASSLTSGSYNEQFF